A selection of T cell receptor beta chains follows, all from one sample in a study of glioma-infiltrating T cells. Using its own MiXCR run on the multiplex PCR reads, TCRdb lists one record per CDR3 protein. The sample lists about 400,000 distinct CDR3 sequences; 35% to 45% were seen once. Specimen: glioma tissue, nonneoplastic brain tissue, or PBMCs (not recorded which). The receptor set was obtained from a human donor with low-grade glioma or glioblastoma, undergoing nonglioma brain surgery, or in good health (not recorded which). Both conserved end residues are part of each CDR3. The order of the fields is D gene, J gene, V gene, clone size, CDR3 DNA, CDR3 protein. A D gene is named only where the DNA matches it firmly. Clone sizes are given selectively: once, few, many, or a class where the clone is expanded.

D: -; J: TRBJ1-4; V: TRBV5-4; size: once; DNA: TGTGCCAGCAGCCAAGACCTCATGGGGGGGCTGGGTAATGAAAAACTGTTTTTT; CDR3: CASSQDLMGGLGNEKLFF
D: -; J: TRBJ2-7; V: TRBV4-1; size: -; DNA: TGCGCCAGCAGCCCACGACTGGGCTACGAGCGGTACTTC; CDR3: CASSPRLGYERYF
D: -; J: TRBJ1-2; V: TRBV28; size: many; DNA: TGTGCCAGCAGGGCTAACTATGGCTACACCTTC; CDR3: CASRANYGYTF
D: -; J: TRBJ2-1; V: TRBV4-2; size: -; DNA: TGTGCCAGCAGCCCTACTGAGGTCTACAATGAGCAGTTCTTC; CDR3: CASSPTEVYNEQFF
D: TRBD2; J: TRBJ2-1; V: TRBV20-1; size: many; DNA: TGCAGTGCTGACTTAGCGGCGGGAGATAATGAGCAGTTCTTC; CDR3: CSADLAAGDNEQFF
D: -; J: TRBJ1-2; V: TRBV7-9; size: -; DNA: TGTGCCAGCAGCCCCCCGCTGGGCCCCGCTAACTATGGCTACACCTTC; CDR3: CASSPPLGPANYGYTF
D: -; J: TRBJ1-1; V: TRBV6-1; size: many; DNA: TGTGCCAGCAAGTACAGCCAAGCAATGAACACTGAAGCTTTCTTT; CDR3: CASKYSQAMNTEAFF
D: -; J: TRBJ2-7; V: TRBV20-1; size: few; DNA: TGCAGTGCTAGACACTGGGACGGACCCTACGAGCAGTACTTC; CDR3: CSARHWDGPYEQYF
D: -; J: TRBJ2-1; V: TRBV7-9; size: -; DNA: TGTGCCAGCAGCTCGGACTGGCTGTCCTACAATGAGCAGTTCTTC; CDR3: CASSSDWLSYNEQFF
D: -; J: TRBJ2-7; V: TRBV27; size: many; DNA: TGTGCCAGCAGTTTATCGGGCGCGGGCTCCGAGCAGTACTTC; CDR3: CASSLSGAGSEQYF
D: -; J: TRBJ2-2; V: TRBV20-1; size: few; DNA: TGCAGTGCTAGAGATCTGGGGGGTAGGGGGACCACCGGGGAGCTGTTTTTT; CDR3: CSARDLGGRGTTGELFF
D: -; J: TRBJ2-4; V: TRBV28; size: few; DNA: TGTGCCAGCAGTACGGGCCGATGGAAAAACATTCAGTACTTC; CDR3: CASSTGRWKNIQYF
D: TRBD1; J: TRBJ1-2; V: TRBV4-2; size: -; DNA: TGTGCCAGCAGCCAAGATCGACAGGGGAGCCCCTATGGCTACACCTTC; CDR3: CASSQDRQGSPYGYTF
D: -; J: TRBJ2-1; V: TRBV27; size: once; DNA: TGTGCCAGCAGTTTAGGGTCTAGCGTGTATTCCTACAATGAGCAGTGCTTC; CDR3: CASSLGSSVYSYNEQCF
D: TRBD2; J: TRBJ2-1; V: TRBV4-3; size: few; DNA: TGCGCCAGCAGCCAGAGCGGGAGGACCGTGGGTTACAATGAGCAGTTCTTC; CDR3: CASSQSGRTVGYNEQFF
D: -; J: TRBJ1-2; V: TRBV12-2; size: once; DNA: TGTGCAAGTCGCTTAGTGGGGGGGACGGCCAACACCTTC; CDR3: CASRLVGGTANTF
D: TRBD2; J: TRBJ2-1; V: TRBV20-1; size: -; DNA: TGCAGTGCTAGAGAGAGCGGGAGGGTCCTATATGAGCAGTTCTTC; CDR3: CSARESGRVLYEQFF
D: TRBD2; J: TRBJ2-7; V: TRBV7-9; size: few; DNA: TGTGCCAGCAGCCTGGGATCGCGGGAGTTGGACGAGCAGTACTTC; CDR3: CASSLGSRELDEQYF
D: -; J: TRBJ2-1; V: TRBV28; size: -; DNA: TGTGCCAGCAGTATCCAAGGGATAGGTGGTATGGAGTTCTTC; CDR3: CASSIQGIGGMEFF
D: -; J: TRBJ2-1; V: TRBV2; size: -; DNA: TGTGCCAGCAGTGATGCGGATGACAATGAGCAGTTCTTC; CDR3: CASSDADDNEQFF
D: TRBD2; J: TRBJ2-5; V: TRBV7-9; size: few; DNA: TGTGCCAGCAGCCGGGCCAGACTAGCGGGAGGCTACGATACACTAGAGACCCAGTACTTC; CDR3: CASSRARLAGGYDTLETQYF
D: -; J: TRBJ1-5; V: TRBV2; size: once; DNA: TGTGCCAGCGAGTTAGAGTCGGGCAATCAGCCCGAGCATTTT; CDR3: CASELESGNQPEHF
D: -; J: TRBJ2-7; V: TRBV12-3/TRBV12-4; size: -; DNA: TGTGCCAGCACCTCTCGGACAGCTTCCTACGAGCAGTACTTC; CDR3: CASTSRTASYEQYF
D: -; J: TRBJ2-7; V: TRBV20-1; size: many; DNA: TGCAGTGCTAGAGATCCTAGGGGAACCTACGAGCAGTACTTC; CDR3: CSARDPRGTYEQYF
D: -; J: TRBJ2-7; V: TRBV28; size: -; DNA: TGTGCCAGCAGTTTGTTCGTCGGTTTAAAGGGACTGTACTACGAGCAGTACTTC; CDR3: CASSLFVGLKGLYYEQYF
D: -; J: TRBJ2-3; V: TRBV6-1; size: many; DNA: TGTGCCACCGACGACCGGGACCGACGCACAGATACGCAGTATTTT; CDR3: CATDDRDRRTDTQYF
D: TRBD1; J: TRBJ1-2; V: TRBV6-2/TRBV6-3; size: many; DNA: TGTGCCAGCAGTTACTCGGTGACAGGGGTACCCTATGGCTACACCTTC; CDR3: CASSYSVTGVPYGYTF
D: TRBD1; J: TRBJ2-7; V: TRBV15; size: -; DNA: TGTGCCACCAGCAGGACAGGGACCTACGAGCAGTACTTC; CDR3: CATSRTGTYEQYF
D: -; J: TRBJ2-3; V: TRBV14; size: -; DNA: TGTGCCAGCAGCCGGACACTCAGCACAGATACGCAGTATTTT; CDR3: CASSRTLSTDTQYF
D: -; J: TRBJ2-1; V: TRBV20-1; size: few; DNA: TGCAGTGCTACCCGACCAAGCTCCTACAATGAGCAGTTCTTC; CDR3: CSATRPSSYNEQFF
D: -; J: TRBJ2-5; V: TRBV4-1; size: -; DNA: TGCGCCAACAGCCAAGATGTTCCGGTGTACAGGCAAGAGACCCAGTACTTC; CDR3: CANSQDVPVYRQETQYF
D: TRBD1; J: TRBJ2-7; V: TRBV4-3; size: -; DNA: TGCGCCAGCAGCCAACACTCCGGGACAGGGGTATTCTACGAGCAGTACTTC; CDR3: CASSQHSGTGVFYEQYF
D: -; J: TRBJ2-7; V: TRBV11-2; size: -; DNA: TGTGCCAGCAGCCTCCTCATAGACTACGAGCAGTACTTC; CDR3: CASSLLIDYEQYF
D: -; J: TRBJ2-7; V: TRBV4-1; size: few; DNA: TGCGCCAGCGGGCGGGACCCCACCTACGAGCAGTACTTC; CDR3: CASGRDPTYEQYF
D: TRBD1; J: TRBJ2-7; V: TRBV27; size: many; DNA: TGTGCCAGCAGTAACAGGGGTATAGGCGAGCAGTACTTC; CDR3: CASSNRGIGEQYF
D: -; J: TRBJ2-1; V: TRBV20-1; size: -; DNA: TGCAGTGATCAGGCGGTAGGGGGCTACAATGAGCAGTTCTTC; CDR3: CSDQAVGGYNEQFF
D: TRBD1; J: TRBJ1-6; V: TRBV27; size: many; DNA: TGTGCCAGCAGTTTCTGGGACAGGGGTTTTTCACCCCTCCACTTT; CDR3: CASSFWDRGFSPLHF
D: -; J: TRBJ2-1; V: TRBV6-1; size: few; DNA: TGTGCCAGCATAAAGGACATATACAATGAGCAGTTCTTC; CDR3: CASIKDIYNEQFF
D: TRBD2; J: TRBJ2-3; V: TRBV4-1; size: -; DNA: TGCGCCAGCAGCCAAACTAGCGTTTCCACAGATACGCAGTATTTT; CDR3: CASSQTSVSTDTQYF
D: TRBD1; J: TRBJ2-1; V: TRBV7-2; size: -; DNA: TGTGCTAGCAGCCAGTTAGGGCAGGGGGCGCCCTACAATGAGCAGTTCTTC; CDR3: CASSQLGQGAPYNEQFF
D: -; J: TRBJ1-5; V: TRBV7-2; size: -; DNA: TGTGCCAGCAGCCTCGTCGGGTCCTATCAGCCCCAGCATTTT; CDR3: CASSLVGSYQPQHF
D: -; J: TRBJ1-1; V: TRBV28; size: -; DNA: TGTGCCAGCAGCCCACCCTTCAGGGCCATGGACACTGAAGCTTTCTTT; CDR3: CASSPPFRAMDTEAFF
D: -; J: TRBJ1-1; V: TRBV5-5; size: -; DNA: TGTGCCAGCAGCTTTATGCTGGACACTGAAGCTTTCTTT; CDR3: CASSFMLDTEAFF
D: -; J: TRBJ1-6; V: TRBV7-2; size: -; DNA: TGTGCCAGCAGCCTCCAGGCGCTCCATAATCCACCCCTCCACTTT; CDR3: CASSLQALHNPPLHF
D: -; J: TRBJ1-1; V: TRBV20-1; size: -; DNA: TGCAGTCCTAGAGATAGGGGTGTTGAAGCTTTCTTT; CDR3: CSPRDRGVEAFF
D: -; J: TRBJ1-2; V: TRBV20-1; size: few; DNA: TGCAGTGCTAGAGTGGGGGGGCTAAACTATGGCTACACCTTC; CDR3: CSARVGGLNYGYTF
D: -; J: TRBJ2-3; V: TRBV5-1; size: -; DNA: TGCGCCAGCAGCTTGGCCGGGCGCCGACGAGATACGCAGTATTTT; CDR3: CASSLAGRRRDTQYF
D: -; J: TRBJ2-7; V: TRBV6-1; size: many; DNA: TGTGCCAGCAGTTACCCGTTGTCCGACGAGCAGTACTTC; CDR3: CASSYPLSDEQYF
D: -; J: TRBJ1-2; V: TRBV6-6; size: few; DNA: TGTGCCAGCAGCTATCTCGGGGTCAACTATGGCTACACCTTC; CDR3: CASSYLGVNYGYTF
D: TRBD2; J: TRBJ2-5; V: TRBV4-1; size: few; DNA: TGCGCCAGCAGCCAAGATTGGGCCCAGACTAGCGAGGAGACTCAGTACTTC; CDR3: CASSQDWAQTSEETQYF
D: -; J: TRBJ1-1; V: TRBV7-2; size: -; DNA: TGTGCCAGCAGCTTAGGACGACCCATGGACACTGAAGCTTTCTTT; CDR3: CASSLGRPMDTEAFF
D: TRBD1; J: TRBJ2-7; V: TRBV28; size: few; DNA: TGTGCCAGCAGTTTCGAAGGGACAGGGTCCTACGAGCAGTACTTC; CDR3: CASSFEGTGSYEQYF
D: -; J: TRBJ2-5; V: TRBV2; size: few; DNA: TGTGCCAGGGACGGCCAAGAGACCCAGTACTTC; CDR3: CARDGQETQYF